Each of the 8 T cell receptor beta chains below was sequenced from the same sample in a study of CD8+ T cells in alopecia areata (dated by TCRdb to 2017 to 2018). Library construction relied on the immunoSEQ multiplex PCR assay. RNA was extracted from all samples and reverse transcribed into cDNA, which served as template for TCR sequencing. TCRdb took this table from immuneACCESS and kept in-frame rearrangements with V and J called. Such tables lack part of the clones; where checked against another copy, unresolved V genes explain under half of the gap, and the rest is unexplained. This sample lists 170,000 or so clones; roughly 60% were detected once. The leading ten clones occupy over 1.5% of the sample. Taken with the paper, the label for time point translates to: baseline before oral tofacitinib. The sample in question was CD4+ T cells sorted from blood, obtained at week 0. These receptors all come from a human donor with alopecia areata.

The V and J genes are TRBV9 and TRBJ2-7; D is ambiguous. CDR1 is SGDLS, CDR2 YYNGEE, per germline. The CDR3 consists of 16 residues. The V and J ends lost 0 bases and 0 bases respectively, with 13 bases between them. DNA of the CDR3: TGTGCCAGCAGCGTAGGGCCGCTGCCGTACTCCTACGAGCAGTACTTC. Its translation is CASSVGPLPYSYEQYF.

This clone was seen just once. V and J are TRBV7-3 and TRBJ2-1; 9 bases are shared with TRBD1. Germline V gene sequence: CDR1 SGHTA, CDR2 FQGTGA. J was trimmed by 4 bases and V by 3 bases; bases with no gene match: 4. This CDR3 is built from 15 residues. The CDR3 here is CASSLGQGRYNEQFF. In nucleotides, the CDR3 is TGTGCCAGCAGCTTGGGACAGGGTCGGTACAATGAGCAGTTCTTC.

V and J are TRBV11-2 and TRBJ2-2; perhaps D is TRBD1 or TRBD2 (5 bases each). V was trimmed by 6 bases and J by 4 bases, leaving 12 bases between them. This CDR3 contains 14 residues. CDR1 is SGHAT, CDR2 FQNNGV, per germline. CDR3: CASRRGAPTGELFF. The CDR3 DNA follows: TGTGCCAGCAGGAGAGGGGCCCCCACCGGGGAGCTGTTTTTT.

This clone appeared a few times. The chain joins TRBV11-2 to TRBJ2-1; D remains unclear. The V end was cut by 0 bases, the J end by 7 bases, with 10 bases between. Germline values: CDR1 SGHAT, CDR2 FQNNGV. The CDR3 runs to 14 residues. The CDR3 bases are TGTGCCAGCAGCTTAGATCAGTTATTAAATGAGCAGTTCTTC. This sequence encodes CASSLDQLLNEQFF.

This clone was seen only once. The V gene is TRBV30, the J gene TRBJ1-5, with a tentative D call TRBD1 (6 bases). The V gene's germline CDR1 is GTSNPN and CDR2 SVGIG (reference sequence). This CDR3 comprises 14 residues. V lost 2 bases and J lost 5, with 13 bases in between. This CDR3 reads CAWSNTGNHQPQHF. The CDR3 bases are TGTGCCTGGAGTAATACAGGGAATCATCAGCCCCAGCATTTT.

This chain uses TRBV4-1 with TRBJ1-1, with D possibly being TRBD1 (6 bases). The CDR3 spans 14 residues. The germline V and J ends were trimmed by 0 bases and 6 bases, with 11 bases remaining between them. Germline V gene sequence: CDR1 MGHRA, CDR2 YSYEKL. The CDR3 spells CASSQDQGIAEAFF. CDR3 bases: TGCGCCAGCAGCCAAGATCAGGGGATCGCTGAAGCTTTCTTT.

This clone was recorded a few times. The chain has TRBV29-1 and TRBJ2-4, with D tentatively TRBD1 or TRBD2 (5 bases each). The V gene lost 4 bases and the J gene lost 8 bases, with 12 bases spanning the gap. The CDR3 loop spans 12 amino acids. The germline CDR1 and CDR2 sequences are SQVTM and ANQGSEA. Here the CDR3 reads CSVGNQGHIQYF. The CDR3 nucleotides are TGCAGCGTTGGTAACCAGGGACACATTCAGTACTTC.

V usage is TRBV11-3 and J usage is TRBJ2-1; a possible D gene is TRBD1 (6 bases). This CDR3 has 15 residues. Looked up from germline, CDR1 is SGHNT and CDR2 is YENEEA. The V end lost 4 bases, the J end lost 2 bases, and 12 bases lay between the germline ends. CDR3 sequence: CASSSGQRAYNEQFF. Here the CDR3 DNA reads TGTGCCAGCAGCTCCGGACAGAGAGCCTACAATGAGCAGTTCTTC.